The table lists the clone carrying this TCR beta chain with many counts. Antigen unknown. Researchers took RNA transcripts and amplified TCR beta CDR3 regions from them. HTBI-primed RT-PCR formed the first round, and a multiplex PCR formed the second. Each CDR3 protein is one row after TCRdb ran MiXCR on the multiplex PCR reads. The table has 400,000 to 450,000 distinct CDR3 sequences, roughly 21% seen once. V trimming: 1 base; J trimming: 5 bases; junction bases outside the gene matches: 3. The CDR3 covers 14 residues. In germline, CDR1 is DFQATT, CDR2 SNEGSKA (reference sequence). These data belong to a study of Graves' ophthalmopathy and Graves' hyperthyroidism. Study-level results: Using a 13-signature model, the authors split ophthalmopathy from stable hyperthyroidism, with around 89% sensitivity and 65% to 82% specificity. Blood repertoires reportedly contained most expanded thyroid clonotypes above 0.001 frequency. The model predicted ophthalmopathy progression with around 69% sensitivity and approximately 72% specificity.

The specimen was peripheral blood. This receptor was taken from a woman between 18 and 29 years old with stable Graves' hyperthyroidism. The chain combines TRBV20-1 with TRBJ2-7; TRBD2 aligns across 12 bases. This CDR3 reads CSARGTSGIDEQYF. In DNA, the CDR3 is TGCAGTGCTAGAGGGACTAGCGGGATCGACGAGCAGTACTTC.